A selection of T cell receptor beta chains follows, all from one sample in a study of cytomegalovirus exposure and HLA in healthy donors. Using immunoSEQ multiplex PCR, the repertoire was profiled, and TCRdb retains in-frame clones only, with some absent. The data hold around 120,000 clones, with roughly 86% observed a single time. Sequenced material: PBMCs. Receptor source: a man younger than 30 in good health and CMV-seronegative. CDR3s include the opening cysteine and the closing phenylalanine or tryptophan. The D gene is left open where the match is weak. Expanded clones are given a class, and other clones once, few, many or no size at all.

TRBD1,TRBV19,-,TRBJ1-2,CASTPPTGENYGYTF
-,TRBV23-1,-,TRBJ2-2,CASSVIPANTGELFF
-,TRBV19,-,TRBJ2-1,CASSPPLEDRFIYNEQFF
TRBD1,TRBV4-2,few,TRBJ1-4,CASSQGEGTGDLGRNEKLFF
-,TRBV7-9,once,TRBJ2-7,CASSLRRTSQAEQYF
-,TRBV10-3,-,TRBJ2-1,CAISDGSNEQFF
TRBD1,TRBV5-4,-,TRBJ2-7,CASMGTGTGNNEQYF
TRBD1,TRBV19,-,TRBJ1-1,CASSRQGWAFF
-,TRBV19,-,TRBJ1-1,CASSQGGIATEAFF
TRBD1,TRBV6-5,-,TRBJ2-2,CASSPVRGQIGELFF
TRBD1,TRBV7-2,-,TRBJ1-1,CASSLAAGGTEAFF
TRBD2,TRBV7-3,-,TRBJ2-5,CASSSRLATQETQYF
-,TRBV5-6,once,TRBJ1-1,CASSLGAVTEAFF
-,TRBV6-1,-,-,CASSETWARSHEQYF
-,TRBV7-9,-,TRBJ2-7,CASSLKGSYEQYF
TRBD1,TRBV27,-,TRBJ2-7,CASSLSRDSSYEQYF
-,TRBV6-6,-,TRBJ2-5,CASSGDTEETQYF
TRBD1,TRBV5-1,-,TRBJ1-2,CASSADRGQLYGYTF
TRBD2,TRBV6-5,-,TRBJ2-7,CASSWTSGGYEQYF
-,TRBV7-6,-,TRBJ1-1,CASSPHWGAEAFF
-,TRBV5-6,-,TRBJ1-2,CASSPGLLGGYGYTF
-,TRBV6-5,-,TRBJ1-1,CATQGAKNTEAFF
TRBD1,TRBV4-3,-,TRBJ2-3,CASSLGQASTDTQYF
TRBD2,TRBV6-5,-,TRBJ2-3,CASSGTRATDTQYF
-,TRBV7-2,-,TRBJ2-2,CASSPGQFNTGELFF
-,TRBV29-1,few,TRBJ1-1,CSVASGGSNTEAFF
TRBD2,TRBV5-1,few,TRBJ2-5,CASSSNTRLAEETQYF
-,TRBV19,-,TRBJ2-2,CASSTITGELFF
-,TRBV4-2,once,TRBJ1-2,CASSQDIGRRNYGYTF